The clone carrying this TCR beta chain was seen more than once but under ten times. Its specificity is not known. After CD25, CD56 and CD294 bead selections, the flow-through was collected as Th1 cells. Subset-specific monoclonal antibody beads were used to isolate T cell subsets. The data stem from a study of relationships among human T cell subsets. TCR alpha and beta CDR3s were amplified from mRNA by semiquantitative ARM-PCR. ARM-PCR used tagged nested gene-specific primers, then communal superprimers for exponential amplification. TCRdb reanalysed the multiplex PCR reads using MiXCR and keeps one entry per CDR3 protein. The sample yields some 13,000 distinct CDR3 sequences, approximately 67% seen once. Whole-study results and caveats: Regulatory and Th2 subsets had few clones over 100 reads, unlike CD8+ cytotoxic cells. V, D, J usage, CDR3 length and N-additions were similar across seven subsets. Th1, Th2 and regulatory subsets overlapped substantially in CDR3 sequences.

Source material: CD4+ Th1 cells sorted from blood. This TCR came from a middle-aged man in good health.

This CDR3 is CASRKGEVGDEQFF. The DNA for the CDR3 is TGTGCCAGCAGAAAAGGGGAAGTAGGCGATGAGCAGTTCTTC. The chain couples TRBV6-1 to TRBJ2-1, with TRBD1 as a possible D gene (5 bases). Trimming took 6 bases from V and 8 from J, leaving 17 bases between them. Germline V CDR1 and CDR2: MNHNS, SASEGT. The CDR3 consists of 14 residues.